These 26 T cell receptor beta chains share one sample of origin, sequenced in a study of T cell changes during pregnancy in multiple sclerosis (dated by TCRdb to about 2019). The library relied on the immunoSEQ multiplex PCR assay. As stored in TCRdb, this immuneACCESS dataset retains in-frame rearrangements with V and J assigned. A fraction of the clones does not appear; measured against another copy, unresolved V genes explain less than half of the discrepancy, and the remainder lacks a known reason. Counted in this sample were about 59,000 clones; 85% to 90% of them appeared once. Roughly 0.9% of the sample is held by the ten biggest clonotypes. This specimen consisted of peripheral blood, obtained in the first trimester of pregnancy. The receptors were sampled from a female donor in good health, enrolled as a control in a pregnancy study.

The chain recombines TRBV5-8 with TRBJ1-6; unclear D gene. CDR1 is SGHTS and CDR2 is YDEGEE in the germline V gene. Trimming shortened V by 4 bases and J by 6 bases, and 8 bases separated the two germline ends. The CDR3 length is 13 residues. The CDR3 here is CASSPKSNSPLHF. CDR3 nucleotides: TGTGCCAGCAGCCCAAAATCTAATTCACCCCTCCACTTT.

The V and J genes are TRBV6-1 and TRBJ2-5; 9 nucleotides align to TRBD2. This CDR3 is built from 14 residues. Unmatched junction bases numbered 7, after V lost 7 bases and J lost 4 bases. Germline assignment: CDR1 MNHNS and CDR2 SASEGT. The CDR3 coding sequence is TGTGCCAGCAATCTTAGCGGGGGACGAGAGACCCAGTACTTC. This codes for CASNLSGGRETQYF.

The rearrangement uses TRBV19 and TRBJ1-2, with 8 positions matching TRBD1. Germline CDR1 LNHDA, CDR2 SQIVND (reference sequence). V lost 9 bases and J lost 1; bases outside the gene matches: 16. The CDR3 extends over 17 amino acids. The CDR3 spells CASRHRRGQEYNYGYTF. The CDR3 DNA sequence: TGTGCCAGCCGCCACCGACGGGGACAGGAGTATAACTATGGCTACACCTTC.

The J gene is TRBJ1-1, the V gene TRBV11-3, with D perhaps matching TRBD1 (5 bases). Germline V CDR1 and CDR2: SGHNT, YENEEA. Between the trimmed V and J ends, which lost 3 bases and 1 base, there was a span of 12 bases. The CDR3 sequence is 15 residues long. DNA for the CDR3: TGTGCCAGCAGCTTCAGCGGGCAGGGGAACACTGAAGCTTTCTTT. This translates into CASSFSGQGNTEAFF.

The chain joins TRBV6-5 to TRBJ1-4, with 7 bases matching TRBD1. V was pared by 0 bases and J by 8 bases, with 6 bases of the junction left unmatched. In germline, CDR1 is MNHEY, CDR2 SVGAGI. The CDR3 runs 15 residues. The CDR3 DNA follows: TGTGCCAGCAGTTACTCGGAAGGGGGCTACGAAAAACTGTTTTTT. It yields the protein CASSYSEGGYEKLFF.

The chain has TRBV6-1 and TRBJ1-5; 7 nucleotides match TRBD1. J gave up 2 bases and V 2 bases, and 6 bases lay outside the gene matches. The CDR3 contains 16 residues. Germline CDR1 is MNHNS and CDR2 is SASEGT. CDR3 loop: CASSEWRGQGNQPQHF. In nucleotides, the CDR3 is TGTGCCAGCAGTGAATGGAGGGGGCAAGGCAATCAGCCCCAGCATTTT.

The chain combines TRBV25-1 with TRBJ1-4; no clear D. CDR3 size: 13 residues. Deletions cut 4 bases from V and 8 bases from J, with 11 bases between. In germline, CDR1 is MGHDK, CDR2 SYGVNS. CDR3 sequence reads: CASSGSAQEKLFF. CDR3 sequence (DNA): TGTGCCAGCAGTGGTAGCGCCCAAGAAAAACTGTTTTTT.

V gene TRBV6-5 combines with J gene TRBJ2-6; D remains unclear. CDR1 and CDR2 (germline): MNHEY, SVGAGI. V lost 6 bases and J lost 2, with 11 bases in between. This CDR3 has 15 residues. CDR3 DNA: TGTGCCAGCAGGCCCGACATAGCTGGGGCCAACGTCCTGACTTTC. Translation gives CASRPDIAGANVLTF.

V usage is TRBV6-6 and J usage is TRBJ1-5; D unresolved. V was cut by 5 bases and J by 9 bases, with 17 bases left in between. In germline, CDR1 is MNHNY, CDR2 SVGAGI (reference sequence). The CDR3 consists of 14 residues. The CDR3 nucleotides read TGTGCCAGCAGTCCCCCCGACCGTGGGAGGCCCCAGCATTTT. As protein: CASSPPDRGRPQHF.

V gene TRBV12-5 combines with J gene TRBJ1-1; no clear D. The CDR3 has 12 residues. Germline V gene sequence: CDR1 LGHNT, CDR2 FRNRAP. The ends were cut back, 8 bases at V and 0 bases at J, with 7 bases in the middle. CDR3 sequence (DNA): TGTGCTAGTCAGATCATGAACACTGAAGCTTTCTTT. It is translated as CASQIMNTEAFF.

The chain couples TRBV11-2 to TRBJ1-1; D remains unclear. Germline values: CDR1 SGHAT, CDR2 FQNNGV. The V end was cut by 8 bases, the J end by 0 bases, with 13 bases between. This CDR3 is built from 14 residues. The CDR3 sequence: CASRAGLMNTEAFF. The CDR3 DNA reads as TGTGCCAGCCGAGCAGGCCTCATGAACACTGAAGCTTTCTTT.

The genes are TRBV7-2 and TRBJ1-1; D possibly corresponds to TRBD1 (5 bases). Trimming took 2 bases from V and 12 from J, leaving 13 bases between them. The CDR3 spans 12 residues. Germline lookup yields CDR1 SGHTA and CDR2 FQGNSA. The CDR3 protein is CASSLSQGGSFF. CDR3 bases: TGTGCCAGCAGCTTATCTCAGGGAGGGTCTTTCTTT.

The chain combines TRBV9 with TRBJ2-1, with TRBD2 matching over 8 bases. The CDR3 spans 15 residues. Trimming removed 4 bases from V and 1 base from J; junction bases left unmatched: 4. Germline assignment: CDR1 SGDLS and CDR2 YYNGEE. CDR3 nucleotides: TGTGCCAGCAGCAACAGCGGGGGATCCTACAATGAGCAGTTCTTC. Amino acids: CASSNSGGSYNEQFF.

The V gene is TRBV5-1, the J gene TRBJ2-3; 14 nucleotides match TRBD2. Germline CDR1 reads SGHRS; CDR2 reads YFSETQ. The length of the CDR3 is 19 residues. Unmatched junction bases numbered 10, after V lost 2 bases and J lost 2 bases. This CDR3 reads CASSLTGTSGGNPTDTQYF. As DNA, the CDR3 is TGCGCCAGCAGCTTAACCGGGACTAGCGGGGGCAACCCCACAGATACGCAGTATTTT.

The chain employs TRBV9 and TRBJ2-7; no reliable D call. With 0 bases removed from V and 1 base from J, the gap between germline ends came to 14 bases. Germline lookup yields CDR1 SGDLS and CDR2 YYNGEE. This CDR3 has 16 amino acids. In nucleotides, the CDR3 is TGTGCCAGCAGCGTAGACGGCAGGTCCCTTTCCTACGAGCAGTACTTC. Its translation: CASSVDGRSLSYEQYF.

V is TRBV7-2 and J is TRBJ1-1; unclear D gene. Trimming pared 3 bases from V and 0 bases from J, leaving 8 bases between. The CDR3 is made up of 14 amino acids. Germline CDR1 and CDR2: SGHTA and FQGNSA. As DNA, the CDR3 is TGTGCCAGCAGCTTCGAGGCGGTGAACACTGAAGCTTTCTTT. Protein: CASSFEAVNTEAFF.

The chain uses TRBV5-4 and TRBJ1-5; 8 nucleotides match TRBD1. This CDR3 region has 12 residues. The V and J ends lost 4 bases and 9 bases, in that order; junction bases with no gene match: 3. CDR1 and CDR2 (germline): SGHNT, YYREEE (reference sequence). CDR3 loop: CASSLGTGPQHF. DNA of the CDR3: TGTGCCAGCAGCCTTGGGACAGGGCCCCAGCATTTT.

The rearrangement uses TRBV7-3 and TRBJ2-3; TRBD2 matches at 10 bases. Trimming at V came to 5 bases and at J to 1 base, leaving 3 bases not matched to a gene. Germline V lookup: CDR1 SGHTA, CDR2 FQGTGA. The CDR3 has 15 residues. CDR3 protein: CASSIGTSGTDTQYF. For the CDR3, the DNA is TGTGCCAGCAGCATCGGGACTAGCGGCACAGATACGCAGTATTTT.

V usage is TRBV19 and J usage is TRBJ2-2, with D possibly TRBD2 on 5 matching bases. V was pared by 5 bases and J by 3 bases, with 10 bases between. The CDR3 extends over 14 amino acids. The germline gives CDR1 LNHDA, CDR2 SQIVND (reference sequence). CDR3 sequence (DNA): TGTGCCAGTAGTGGAGGCAGATACACCGGGGAGCTGTTTTTT. Amino acid sequence: CASSGGRYTGELFF.

The CDR3 DNA reads TGTGCCAGCAGCTTAAGGAGGGAAGCAGATGAGCAGTTCTTC. Its protein product is CASSLRREADEQFF. The chain joins TRBV7-3 to TRBJ2-1, with TRBD2 as a possible D gene (6 bases). CDR3 size: 14 residues. Between the trimmed V and J ends, which lost 1 base and 8 bases, there was a span of 12 bases. Per germline, CDR1 SGHTA and CDR2 FQGTGA.

The chain joins TRBV4-3 to TRBJ1-1; D ambiguous. The CDR3 covers 13 residues. The germline gives CDR1 LGHNA, CDR2 YSLEER. V dropped 1 base and J dropped 1 base, with 4 bases sitting between them. The CDR3 reads CASSQVKNTEAFF. The CDR3 coding sequence is TGCGCCAGCAGCCAAGTTAAGAACACTGAAGCTTTCTTT.

This rearrangement joins TRBV7-2 to TRBJ2-7; the match to TRBD2 covers 7 bases. Germline V lookup: CDR1 SGHTA, CDR2 FQGNSA. This CDR3 is built from 15 residues. The V segment lost 0 bases and the J segment 4 bases; nucleotides outside the gene matches: 6. The CDR3 loop is CASSLAPTSRYEQYF. The DNA for the CDR3 is TGTGCCAGCAGCTTAGCGCCGACTAGCAGATACGAGCAGTACTTC.

The chain couples TRBV7-9 to TRBJ1-2; 7 bases align to TRBD1. CDR1 SEHNR and CDR2 FQNEAQ come from the germline V gene (reference sequence). The CDR3 is made up of 12 amino acids. In nucleotides, the CDR3 is TGTGTTTTTCAGGGGGAGGACTATGGCTACACCTTC. Translating it yields CVFQGEDYGYTF.

The table lists this clone with a few counts. This chain joins TRBV7-9 and TRBJ1-1, with 8 bases aligning to TRBD1. Germline V gives CDR1 SEHNR, CDR2 FQNEAQ (reference sequence). The CDR3 sequence is 13 residues long. Trimming removed 6 bases from V and 5 bases from J; junction bases left unmatched: 5. The CDR3 region is CASSLDRGTEAFF. DNA for the CDR3: TGTGCCAGCAGTCTCGACAGGGGAACTGAAGCTTTCTTT.

This chain connects TRBV4-2 to TRBJ2-7; D not resolved. CDR1 LGHNA and CDR2 YNFKEQ come from the germline V gene. The CDR3 is 14 amino acids. V was cut by 4 bases and J by 3 bases, with 13 bases left in between. In DNA form, the CDR3 reads TGTGCCAGCAGCCCCTCCGGCCCGGGCTACGAGCAGTACTTC. Amino acid sequence: CASSPSGPGYEQYF.

A single count supports this clone. The chain has TRBV4-2 and TRBJ2-2; 8 positions match TRBD1. V was clipped by 0 bases and J by 7 bases; unmatched bases: 1. Germline CDR1 LGHNA, CDR2 YNFKEQ. The CDR3 length is 14 residues. In nucleotides, the CDR3 is TGTGCCAGCAGCCAAGAACAGGGGGGCGGGGAGCTGTTTTTT. This encodes CASSQEQGGGELFF.